This T cell receptor beta chain was found in a study of T cell responses to AZD1222 COVID-19 vaccine (dated by TCRdb to about 2021). Notes on the research overall: AZD1222 recipients with second doses at about 4 weeks or about 12 weeks were pooled, because spike-specific TCR depth and breadth did not differ between schedules. A total of more than 230 trial participants underwent TCR sequencing, of whom 207 received two doses of AZD1222 and some 25 received two doses of the MenACWY control vaccine. Enrollment into the trials was organized by age into subgroups of 18-55, 56-69 and 70-plus years, and those subgroups contained roughly 160, 29 and 62 TCR-sequenced participants, respectively. Overall results and qualifications from the work: In the small 56-69-year group, the increase in depth fell short of significance, most likely because of low power. CD4 TCRs associated with the vaccine covered the entire spike protein, and the dominant responses were in regions 160-218 and 743-854. Participants were mostly white British and included more females than males, and it was suggested by the authors that clonal diversity may have been underestimated. Because no samples from the day 14 peak response were available, repertoires could be characterized only after the peak T cell response. Reportedly, almost half of the unique spike-specific TCRs recognized epitopes lying outside the regions that are mutated in the B.1.351 and B.1.1.7 variants. Only a handful of AZD1222 recipients were SARS-CoV-2 seropositive at baseline, limiting conclusions about previously exposed vaccinees. After two AZD1222 doses, spike-specific TCR breadth and depth were significantly higher than at day 0 and than in MenACWY recipients.

Its CDR3 holds 16 amino acids, cysteine through phenylalanine. Just the 48-base CDR3 DNA is kept, in frame starting at base 1. CDR1 and CDR2 (MNHEY, SVGEGT) derive from the germline V gene. V loses 5 bases of germline sequence and J loses 5 bases, and the interval between the two ends is 21 bases. The meaning of the sample's time point label: baseline before first vaccination. Samples from vaccinated people were obtained from the UK trials COV001 and COV002, which included a single-blind randomized controlled phase 2/3 trial of AZD1222 (ChAdOx1 nCoV-19) in healthy adults. Trial participant PBMC samples were collected at day 0 and day 28 after the second dose for TCRbeta chain sequencing. The CDR3 regions of human TCRbeta chains were analyzed by immunosequencing. Concerning the study's data processing: Repertoire TCRs were matched against a reference library of SARS-CoV-2-specific TCRs generated with the MIRA antigen-specificity platform. Breadth was defined as the fraction of unique TCRs that were SARS-CoV-2-associated. Depth was defined as the fraction of total T cells that were SARS-CoV-2-associated. Using the MIRA data, each spike-specific TCR was assigned both to the spike region to which the TCR was reactive and to a CD4 or CD8 class. Log10-transformed breadth and depth values were compared by one-way ANOVA with Sidak's multiple comparisons tests. What TCRdb holds here is the immuneACCESS table cut down to in-frame rearrangements. Part of the clones is not present; checked against another copy, under half of the missing clones reflect an unresolved V gene, and the others are unexplained. That table is the source of V, J and clone size, and D and trimming were worked out from the DNA. This sample gives approximately 140,000 clones in total; roughly 89% of them show up just once. The biggest ten clones account for about 5.9% of the sample.

Concerning this clone itself: This clone's antigen is unknown. Within one base of it there is no much larger clone, and no base qualities were kept.

The chain couples TRBV6-2 or TRBV6-3 to TRBJ1-2; the D gene is not confidently resolved. The receptor was isolated from an adult in good health. Material: peripheral blood, obtained on day 0 of AZD1222 vaccination. The CDR3 region: CASSNTAWEVKYGYTF. Here is the DNA: TGTGCCAGCAGTAACACCGCCTGGGAGGTTAAATATGGCTACACCTTC.